Below are 14 T cell receptor beta chains sequenced from a single sample in a study of neurological immune-mediated disorders (dated by TCRdb to the late 2010s). The library was made by 5' RACE. Sequenced using an Illumina HiSeq 2500. TCRdb reworked the public reads: Q25 trimming with fastp, MiXCR clone assembly, productive beta chains retained. Each CDR3 protein gets just one entry, which takes the most common genes and DNA from the rows behind it. Across this sample there are 40,000 to 45,000 distinct CDR3 sequences, with about 6% seen only once. The top ten constitute 0.55% to 0.65% of the sample. The source material was CD4+ T cells from blood. These receptors all stem from a middle-aged woman in good health.

There are many counts of this clonotype. The chain uses TRBV20-1 and TRBJ2-2; D not resolved. Germline assignment: CDR1 DFQATT and CDR2 SNEGSKA (reference sequence). The CDR3 runs to 15 residues. V dropped 3 bases and J dropped 1 base, with 12 bases sitting between them. The CDR3 region has the DNA TGCAGTGCTAGTCCTACCCTAAAGAACACCGGGGAGCTGTTTTTT. Encoded protein: CSASPTLKNTGELFF.

This clonotype was observed at least ten times. The gene calls are TRBV5-5 and TRBJ1-1; D call uncertain. Germline loops: CDR1 SGHKS, CDR2 YYEKEE (reference sequence). The CDR3 is 15 residues long. The ends were cut back, 1 base at V and 1 base at J, with 11 bases in the middle. CDR3 coding DNA: TGTGCCAGCAGCTTGTTGGGTCAGCCGAACACTGAAGCTTTCTTT. It codes for CASSLLGQPNTEAFF.

This clonotype was seen repeatedly, ten times or more. The chain is built from TRBV25-1 and TRBJ1-5, with D unclear. Germline V gene lookup returns CDR1 MGHDK and CDR2 SYGVNS. The CDR3 contains 14 residues. Trimming cost V 6 bases and J 7 bases, with 16 bases left between them. The CDR3 nucleotides are TGTGCCAGCAGCGGGCTGTTTTCCGGGCAGCCCCAGCATTTT. Its translation is CASSGLFSGQPQHF.

This clonotype appeared many times. V and J are TRBV25-1 and TRBJ2-7; D is perhaps TRBD2 (7 bases). V lost 5 bases and J 6 bases, leaving 20 bases between the germline ends. This CDR3 has 15 residues. CDR1 MGHDK and CDR2 SYGVNS come from the germline V gene. CDR3 nucleotide sequence: TGTGCCAGCAGTCCCCTAGGGGGGGGAACGAGCGAGCAGTACTTC. Translation gives CASSPLGGGTSEQYF.

This clonotype was observed many times. This rearrangement joins TRBV29-1 to TRBJ2-7, with 9 bases lining up with TRBD2. CDR3 length equals 14 residues. Germline-derived CDR1 and CDR2 are SQVTM and ANQGSEA. V lost 2 bases, J lost 0 bases, and 2 bases stayed unmatched. The CDR3 region is CSVELAGISYEQYF. CDR3 sequence (DNA): TGCAGCGTTGAACTAGCGGGGATCTCCTACGAGCAGTACTTC.

Ten or more counts support this clonotype. The chain links TRBV5-1 to TRBJ2-5; D ambiguous. The CDR3 length is 15 residues. CDR1 and CDR2 (germline): SGHRS, YFSETQ. V lost 0 bases, J lost 1 base, and 10 bases lay in between. The CDR3 DNA is TGCGCCAGCAGCTTGGTAGCCCTCGCCCAAGAGACCCAGTACTTC. It codes for CASSLVALAQETQYF.

This clonotype was seen at least ten times. As DNA, the CDR3 is TGCGCCAGCAGCTTGGACCTGCGGACTGAAGCTTTCTTT. Translated, it gives CASSLDLRTEAFF. J is TRBJ1-1 and V is TRBV5-1, with D uncertain. Trimming removed 0 bases at V and 5 bases at J, with 8 bases between. Looked up from germline, CDR1 is SGHRS and CDR2 is YFSETQ. This CDR3 contains 13 residues.

This clonotype was seen repeatedly, ten times or more. The V and J genes are TRBV10-1 and TRBJ1-2, with D perhaps TRBD1 (5 bases). CDR1 and CDR2 from the germline V gene are WNHNN and SYGVQD (reference sequence). The CDR3 contains 14 residues. Trimming removed 6 bases from V and 7 bases from J, with 18 bases in between. As DNA, the CDR3 is TGCGCCAGCAGCGAGGTTCGGGGCGGGGGTGGCTACACCTTC. It translates to CASSEVRGGGGYTF.

This clonotype has a count of ten or more. The J gene is TRBJ2-2, the V gene TRBV20-1; D is perhaps TRBD1 (5 bases). The CDR3 is 16 amino acids. V lost 0 bases to trimming and J lost 1 base, with 12 bases between them. Germline V gene lookup returns CDR1 DFQATT and CDR2 SNEGSKA (reference sequence). The CDR3 coding sequence is TGCAGTGCTAGAGATAGCCGAAGGGGGAACACCGGGGAGCTGTTTTTT. The encoded protein is CSARDSRRGNTGELFF.

This clonotype was seen more than once but under ten times. The V call is TRBV5-1, the J call TRBJ1-2; D is ambiguous. Germline V lookup: CDR1 SGHRS, CDR2 YFSETQ. The germline V and J ends were trimmed by 4 bases and 4 bases, with 11 bases remaining between them. There are 13 residues in the CDR3. CDR3 loop: CASSPMDGYGYTF. For the CDR3, the DNA is TGCGCCAGCAGCCCTATGGACGGCTATGGCTACACCTTC.

At least ten counts were recorded for this clonotype. The chain has TRBV28 and TRBJ2-2; 7 bases fit TRBD1. The V gene end was trimmed by 5 bases and the J gene end by 1 base; junction bases not matched to a gene: 7. This CDR3 has 16 residues. CDR1 MDHEN and CDR2 SYDVKM come from the germline V gene. The CDR3 DNA reads TGTGCCAGCAGTAAAAGGACAGGCAGGAACACCGGGGAGCTGTTTTTT. Translation gives CASSKRTGRNTGELFF.

The J gene is TRBJ1-5, the V gene TRBV15; the D is unclear. Per germline, CDR1 LNHNV and CDR2 YYDKDF (reference sequence). V lost 4 bases to trimming and J lost 1 base, with 14 bases between them. The CDR3 loop spans 16 amino acids. This chain's CDR3 is CATSTRGSLSNQPQHF. Written as DNA, the CDR3 is TGTGCCACCAGCACACGGGGATCATTAAGCAATCAGCCCCAGCATTTT.

Ten or more counts support this clonotype. The J gene is TRBJ2-3, the V gene TRBV15; the match to TRBD2 covers 12 bases. Germline V lookup: CDR1 LNHNV, CDR2 YYDKDF (reference sequence). Trimming cost V 0 bases and J 4 bases; bases outside gene matches: 11. The CDR3 is 19 amino acids. CDR3 DNA: TGTGCCACCAGCAGAGATGCGGTGGGGCTAGCGGGAGGGCCAGATACGCAGTATTTT. Translating gives CATSRDAVGLAGGPDTQYF.

The table lists this clonotype with many counts. This chain links TRBV20-1 with TRBJ1-2; 8 positions agree with TRBD1. After removal of 4 bases from V and 8 bases from J, the junction contained 3 bases not matched to a gene. CDR1 is DFQATT and CDR2 is SNEGSKA in the germline V gene (reference sequence). This CDR3 has 11 residues. CDR3 protein: CSATGTGGYTF. The DNA for the CDR3 is TGCAGTGCTACCGGGACAGGAGGCTACACCTTC.